This T cell receptor beta chain was captured in a study of blood T cell repertoires in COVID-19. Per the original data handling: For nucleated cells, counts were estimated from reference gene primer amplification. Using immunoSEQ multiplex PCR, the repertoire was profiled, and TCRdb retains in-frame clones only, with some absent. The V and J calls and clone size come from that table; D and trimming were worked out from the DNA. The sample consists of roughly 330,000 clones, approximately 88% of them appearing once. Enrollees, about 18 to 100 years old, lived in fewer than 25 US areas. Allocation to cohorts depended on clinical history reported by the participants. Cohort 3 donors were reported recovered after two negative PCRs, clearance, or symptom resolution. Trimming left V 7 bases short and J 0 bases short, with 13 bases between. The CDR3 consists of 15 residues. Germline CDR1 is LNHDA and CDR2 is SQIVND (reference sequence).

The sequencing input was PBMCs or T cells enriched from blood (not recorded which). This TCR came from a man aged 25 to 45 who had recovered from COVID-19. The chain uses TRBV19 and TRBJ1-5; D might be TRBD1 (5 bases). Here the CDR3 DNA reads TGTGCCAGTACCGATTCAGGGTATAGCAATCAGCCCCAGCATTTT. It yields the protein CASTDSGYSNQPQHF.